The 22 T cell receptor beta chains below were found in one sample sequenced in a study of cytotoxic CD8 clonotypes in ibrutinib-treated CLL. Libraries were prepared by immunoSEQ multiplex PCR; TCRdb keeps only in-frame clonotypes and omits some of them. The sample yields roughly 150,000 clones, 70% to 85% seen once. This sample comprised PBMCs, obtained after 24 months of ibrutinib treatment. The source is a human donor with chronic lymphocytic leukemia.

The J gene is TRBJ2-5, the V gene TRBV30; weak D call: TRBD2 (6 bases). The V gene lost 2 bases and the J gene lost 5 bases, with 21 bases spanning the gap. The V gene's germline CDR1 is GTSNPN and CDR2 SVGIG (reference sequence). This CDR3 comprises 16 residues. DNA for the CDR3: TGTGCCTGGAGTCTCGGGGCCGGGGGTCTGGGGGAGACCCAGTACTTC. It specifies CAWSLGAGGLGETQYF.

The chain combines TRBV18 with TRBJ2-5; D unresolved. Germline-derived CDR1 and CDR2 are KGHSH and LQKENI. The CDR3 spans 14 residues. The germline V and J ends were trimmed by 1 base and 2 bases, with 8 bases remaining between them. The CDR3 protein is CASSPRQEQETQYF. For the CDR3, the DNA is TGTGCCAGCTCACCACGGCAGGAGCAAGAGACCCAGTACTTC.

This chain uses TRBV11-1 with TRBJ1-3, with D maybe TRBD1 (6 bases). The CDR3 loop spans 13 amino acids. Germline lookup yields CDR1 SGHAT and CDR2 FQDESV (reference sequence). The V end was cut by 4 bases, the J end by 3 bases, with 7 bases between. The CDR3 is CASSSDSGNTIYF. CDR3 in DNA: TGTGCCAGCAGCTCGGACAGTGGAAACACCATATATTTT.

This clone was recorded once. This chain uses TRBV7-9 with TRBJ1-6; 10 nucleotides agree with TRBD1. J was trimmed by 6 bases and V by 5 bases; bases with no gene match: 4. Looked up from germline, CDR1 is SEHNR and CDR2 is FQNEAQ (reference sequence). The CDR3 covers 15 residues. DNA for the CDR3: TGTGCCAGCAGCCGGGACAGGGGCACTAATTCACCCCTCCACTTT. It encodes CASSRDRGTNSPLHF.

The gene calls are TRBV7-8 and TRBJ2-2, with 7 bases matching TRBD1. The CDR3 loop spans 18 amino acids. Per germline, CDR1 SGHVS and CDR2 FQNEAQ. With 2 bases clipped from V and 7 bases from J, the junction kept 16 bases outside the gene matches. The CDR3 loop reads CASSLPLWPGQRFGELFF. The CDR3 DNA reads TGTGCCAGCAGCTTACCTCTCTGGCCGGGACAGAGATTCGGGGAGCTGTTTTTT.

The chain recombines TRBV19 with TRBJ2-3; TRBD1 agrees at 7 bases. CDR1 is LNHDA and CDR2 is SQIVND in the germline V gene (reference sequence). The trim removed 7 bases at V and 5 bases at J, leaving 15 bases unmatched. This CDR3 region has 16 residues. The CDR3 region is CASTLKGAGRGDTQYF. As DNA, the CDR3 is TGTGCCAGTACCCTAAAGGGGGCAGGACGGGGAGATACGCAGTATTTT.

V gene TRBV18 combines with J gene TRBJ2-7; 7 bases are shared with TRBD2. The CDR3 spans 16 residues. V lost 1 base and J lost 0; bases outside the gene matches: 6. CDR1 is KGHSH, CDR2 LQKENI, per germline. The CDR3 nucleotides are TGTGCCAGCTCACCACTGAGCGGGGCGAGCTCCTACGAGCAGTACTTC. Protein: CASSPLSGASSYEQYF.

This clone appeared a few times. The chain is built from TRBV6-1 and TRBJ2-3; D is possibly TRBD1 (6 bases). Deletions cut 6 bases from V and 4 bases from J, with 11 bases between. The CDR3 spans 13 residues. The germline gives CDR1 MNHNS, CDR2 SASEGT. Here the CDR3 DNA reads TGTGCCAGCAGGATACAGGGTCCAGATACGCAGTATTTT. It is translated as CASRIQGPDTQYF.

This clone was picked up a small number of times. V gene TRBV5-1 combines with J gene TRBJ2-7, with TRBD1 matching 7 bases. CDR1 SGHRS and CDR2 YFSETQ come from the germline V gene. The junction had 8 bases not matched to a gene; V was cut back by 3 bases and J by 8 bases. This CDR3 has 13 residues. The CDR3 bases are TGCGCCAGCAGCTCCGGACAGGCGTTAAAGCAGTACTTC. Amino acid sequence: CASSSGQALKQYF. Filled out from reference TRBV5-1 and TRBJ2-7, the complete variable domain reads KAGVTQTPRYLIKTRGQQVTLSCSPISGHRSVSWYQQTPGQGLQFLFEYFSETQRNKGNFPGRFSGRQFSNSRSEMNVSTLELGDSALYLCASSSGQALKQYFGPGTRLTVT.

This rearrangement joins TRBV30 to TRBJ1-5; D gene unclear. Germline V gene sequence: CDR1 GTSNPN, CDR2 SVGIG (reference sequence). This CDR3 is built from 13 residues. With 2 bases removed from V and 3 bases from J, the gap between germline ends came to 8 bases. The CDR3 DNA is TGTGCCTGGAGTTTGGAGTTCAATCAGCCCCAGCATTTT. Translation gives CAWSLEFNQPQHF.

Details on this clone: Other DNA sequences in the same sample also yield this CDR3. The V gene is TRBV27, the J gene TRBJ2-7, with D perhaps matching TRBD1 (5 bases). CDR3 length: 14 residues. CDR1 is MNHEY, CDR2 SMNVEV, per germline (reference sequence). With 3 bases removed from V and 1 base from J, the gap between germline ends came to 10 bases. The CDR3, as DNA: TGTGCCAGCAGTTTGGGCAGGGCATCCTACGAGCAGTACTTC. Translation: CASSLGRASYEQYF.

This chain uses TRBV6-5 with TRBJ2-2; TRBD2 might be the D (5 bases). V gave up 6 bases and J gave up 3 bases, with 11 bases separating them. Per the germline V gene, CDR1 is MNHEY and CDR2 is SVGAGI. The CDR3 is made up of 14 amino acids. As DNA, the CDR3 is TGTGCCAGCAGGAGAGGGTGGGACACCGGGGAGCTGTTTTTT. This encodes CASRRGWDTGELFF.

V and J are TRBV9 and TRBJ1-2, with D hard to call. The V end was cut by 3 bases, the J end by 5 bases, with 20 bases between. The CDR3 spans 16 residues. Germline CDR1 and CDR2: SGDLS and YYNGEE. CDR3 bases: TGTGCCAGCAGCGCAGTAGGTGGAGGGATCCGGTATGGCTACACCTTC. Protein: CASSAVGGGIRYGYTF.

The rearrangement joins TRBV5-1 to TRBJ1-2; 12 bases align to TRBD1. The CDR3 consists of 17 residues. Germline CDR1 is SGHRS and CDR2 is YFSETQ. The V gene end was trimmed by 4 bases and the J gene end by 10 bases; junction bases not matched to a gene: 17. The CDR3 DNA follows: TGCGCCAGCAGCCCTACTACCGGGACAGGGGGCGCTAGTGTCTACACCTTC. It is translated as CASSPTTGTGGASVYTF.

This chain joins TRBV6-4 and TRBJ2-1; 10 positions agree with TRBD2. The CDR3 is made up of 14 amino acids. Trimming cost V 3 bases and J 10 bases; bases outside gene matches: 6. CDR1 and CDR2 (germline): MRHNA, SNTAGT. CDR3 DNA: TGTGCCAGCAGTGATGAGCGGGAGGGCCCCGAGCAGTTCTTC. Its protein product is CASSDEREGPEQFF.

A single count supports this clone. This chain's CDR3 is CASSLVGYHEQYF. CDR3 bases: TGTGCCAGCAGCTTAGTAGGGTACCACGAGCAGTACTTC. The J gene is TRBJ2-7, the V gene TRBV13; no firm D call. The germline V and J ends were trimmed by 1 base and 5 bases, with 9 bases remaining between them. Germline V gene data show CDR1 as PRHDT and CDR2 as FYEKMQ (reference sequence). The CDR3 totals 13 residues.

This clone showed up just once. This sequence joins TRBV7-9 and TRBJ1-1; the match to TRBD1 covers 7 bases. The germline V gene has CDR1 SEHNR and CDR2 FQNEAQ (reference sequence). This CDR3 is built from 14 residues. J was trimmed by 4 bases and V by 2 bases; bases with no gene match: 4. For the CDR3, the DNA is TGTGCCAGCAGCTTATGGGGACAGCCCACTGAAGCTTTCTTT. Translation: CASSLWGQPTEAFF.

This chain joins TRBV5-6 and TRBJ1-5; D unclear. CDR1 and CDR2 from the germline V gene are SGHDT and YYEEEE. CDR3 length equals 13 residues. V lost 1 base and J lost 9, with 11 bases in between. The CDR3 sequence: CASSLITDRPQHF. DNA of the CDR3: TGTGCCAGCAGCTTGATCACAGATCGGCCCCAGCATTTT.

This clone was seen only a few times. The chain recombines TRBV10-3 with TRBJ1-1; D is possibly TRBD1 (6 bases). Germline values: CDR1 ENHRY, CDR2 SYGVKD. Trimming took off 0 bases at V and 1 base at J, with 15 bases between the two ends. The CDR3 has 17 residues. This CDR3 reads CAISESWGGSQNTEAFF. In nucleotides, the CDR3 is TGTGCCATCAGTGAGTCCTGGGGGGGCTCTCAGAACACTGAAGCTTTCTTT.

The chain links TRBV18 to TRBJ2-6, with D perhaps being TRBD1 or TRBD2 (6 bases each). There are 18 residues in the CDR3. Trimming shortened V by 0 bases and J by 0 bases, and 12 bases separated the two germline ends. The germline V gene has CDR1 KGHSH and CDR2 LQKENI. In DNA form, the CDR3 reads TGTGCCAGCTCACCACCCCAGGGGAGGACCTCTGGGGCCAACGTCCTGACTTTC. Amino acids: CASSPPQGRTSGANVLTF.

The chain couples TRBV5-4 to TRBJ2-6; D unclear. CDR1 is SGHNT and CDR2 is YYREEE in the germline V gene (reference sequence). V lost 1 base, J lost 2 bases, and 7 bases lay in between. The CDR3 extends over 15 amino acids. The DNA of the CDR3 is TGTGCCAGCAGCTTGATAAATCCTGGGGCCAACGTCCTGACTTTC. Encoded protein: CASSLINPGANVLTF.

V gene TRBV6-5 combines with J gene TRBJ1-2, with 9 bases fitting TRBD1. Germline assignment: CDR1 MNHEY and CDR2 SVGAGI. Unmatched junction bases numbered 8, after V lost 0 bases and J lost 6 bases. This CDR3 comprises 16 residues. DNA of the CDR3: TGTGCCAGCAGTTACTCGAGAGGACAGGGGTATGATGGCTACACCTTC. This encodes CASSYSRGQGYDGYTF.